A single sample is the source of the 16 T cell receptor beta chains below, sequenced in a study of siplizumab effects on memory and regulatory T cells. Measured with immunoSEQ multiplex PCR; TCRdb has only the in-frame clones, and not every one. Seen here are about 100,000 clones, 85% to 95% observed once, and the top ten hold 1% to 1.5%. Source material: non-Treg CD4+ T cells sorted from blood. The receptors derive from a human donor in good health.

Here the CDR3 reads CASSSGPPSDTQYF. CDR3 DNA: TGTGCCAGCAGCTCCGGACCACCCTCAGATACGCAGTATTTT. This sequence joins TRBV7-2 and TRBJ2-3; D not certain. This CDR3 contains 14 residues. The germline V gene encodes CDR1 SGHTA and CDR2 FQGNSA. V was clipped by 4 bases and J by 4 bases, with 12 bases between them.

The CDR3 spells CASSEPGQGAFF. The CDR3 DNA is TGCGCCAGCAGTGAGCCGGGACAGGGAGCTTTCTTT. This chain uses TRBV10-1 with TRBJ1-1; 9 positions match TRBD1. V gave up 2 bases and J gave up 10 bases; unmatched junction bases: 2. This CDR3 has 12 amino acids. Germline CDR1 and CDR2: WNHNN and SYGVQD (reference sequence).

This chain uses TRBV10-3 with TRBJ2-1; 7 bases align to TRBD1. Germline V gene data show CDR1 as ENHRY and CDR2 as SYGVKD. J gave up 8 bases and V 7 bases, and 14 bases lay outside the gene matches. The CDR3 totals 15 residues. CDR3 region: CAINKGVTGDHEQFF. The CDR3 DNA reads as TGTGCCATCAACAAGGGGGTAACAGGGGACCATGAGCAGTTCTTC.

The CDR3 loop reads CASSPTRASYEQYF. As DNA, the CDR3 is TGTGCCAGCAGCCCGACAAGGGCCTCCTACGAGCAGTACTTC. This chain uses TRBV7-9 with TRBJ2-7; D unclear. The CDR3 totals 14 residues. Trimming left V 5 bases short and J 0 bases short, with 11 bases between. Germline V gives CDR1 SEHNR, CDR2 FQNEAQ (reference sequence). The entire variable domain, with the rest obtained from reference TRBV7-9 and TRBJ2-7, is as follows: DTGVSQNPRHKITKRGQNVTFRCDPISEHNRLYWYRQTLGQGPEFLTYFQNEAQLEKSRLLSDRFSAERPKGSFSTLEIQRTEQGDSAMYLCASSPTRASYEQYFGPGTRLTVT.

The chain joins TRBV25-1 to TRBJ1-2; maybe TRBD1 (5 bases). Germline CDR1 and CDR2: MGHDK and SYGVNS. Trimming took off 5 bases at V and 4 bases at J, with 11 bases between the two ends. The CDR3 sequence is 13 residues long. CDR3 sequence reads: CASSPKTVYGYTF. CDR3 DNA sequence: TGTGCCAGCAGTCCTAAGACAGTCTATGGCTACACCTTC.

The chain links TRBV9 to TRBJ2-5; TRBD2 matches 9 bases. CDR1 and CDR2 (germline): SGDLS, YYNGEE. This CDR3 region has 14 residues. Trimming cost V 2 bases and J 4 bases; bases outside gene matches: 3. The chain's CDR3 is CASSVRAGGETQYF. In DNA form, the CDR3 reads TGTGCCAGCAGCGTTCGAGCGGGAGGAGAGACCCAGTACTTC. The full variable domain, its missing parts supplied by reference TRBV9 and TRBJ2-5, is DSGVTQTPKHLITATGQRVTLRCSPRSGDLSVYWYQQSLDQGLQFLIQYYNGEERAKGNILERFSAQQFPDLHSELNLSSLELGDSALYFCASSVRAGGETQYFGPGTRLLVL.

The genes are TRBV5-1 and TRBJ2-2; D uncertain. Germline CDR1 and CDR2: SGHRS and YFSETQ. The CDR3 has 16 amino acids. V shed 1 base and J shed 0 bases, with 10 bases lying between them. The CDR3 coding sequence is TGCGCCAGCAGCTTGATGGTCCCCCCGAACACCGGGGAGCTGTTTTTT. Translation gives CASSLMVPPNTGELFF.

In this sample, this clone turned up once. The chain uses TRBV4-1 and TRBJ1-2; no clear D. The length of the CDR3 is 12 residues. The V gene's germline CDR1 is MGHRA and CDR2 YSYEKL. Deletions cut 2 bases from V and 3 bases from J, with 4 bases between. DNA of the CDR3: TGCGCCAGCAGCCAAAGTTACTATGGCTACACCTTC. Protein product: CASSQSYYGYTF.

V and J are TRBV7-9 and TRBJ2-3; 8 bases match TRBD1. J was trimmed by 6 bases and V by 5 bases; bases with no gene match: 7. The germline gives CDR1 SEHNR, CDR2 FQNEAQ (reference sequence). CDR3 length: 14 amino acids. CDR3 DNA sequence: TGTGCCAGCAGCCCCGGACAGGGTAGTGATACGCAGTATTTT. Residues: CASSPGQGSDTQYF.

The chain carries TRBV5-1 and TRBJ2-5, with D possibly being TRBD1 (6 bases). The CDR3 is 15 amino acids. Trimming shortened V by 1 base and J by 4 bases, and 14 bases separated the two germline ends. Germline lookup yields CDR1 SGHRS and CDR2 YFSETQ. The CDR3 nucleotides are TGCGCCAGCAGCTTGTCCACAGGGTATCGAGAGACCCAGTACTTC. Amino acids: CASSLSTGYRETQYF.

The J gene is TRBJ1-2, the V gene TRBV6-5; D is unresolved. The germline V and J ends were trimmed by 4 bases and 1 base, with 13 bases remaining between them. CDR1 and CDR2 (germline): MNHEY, SVGAGI. This CDR3 is 15 amino acids long. This chain's CDR3 is CASSSGFQSNYGYTF. As DNA, the CDR3 is TGTGCCAGCAGTTCGGGTTTTCAGAGTAACTATGGCTACACCTTC.

V gene TRBV9 combines with J gene TRBJ2-3; D is possibly TRBD1 or TRBD2 (6 bases each). V dropped 0 bases and J dropped 0 bases, with 8 bases sitting between them. Looked up from germline, CDR1 is SGDLS and CDR2 is YYNGEE. The CDR3 has 15 residues. DNA for the CDR3: TGTGCCAGCAGCGTAGGGAGGGGGAGCACAGATACGCAGTATTTT. Translated: CASSVGRGSTDTQYF.

V usage is TRBV30 and J usage is TRBJ2-5; the D gene is possibly TRBD1 (6 bases). CDR1 is GTSNPN, CDR2 SVGIG, per germline (reference sequence). V was trimmed by 1 base and J by 7 bases, leaving 13 bases between them. The CDR3 has 13 residues. CDR3 DNA: TGTGCCTGGAGTGGCGCAGGGGTCGGGACCCAGTACTTC. It is translated as CAWSGAGVGTQYF.

The chain recombines TRBV4-1 with TRBJ2-7; 16 nucleotides line up with TRBD2. The germline V gene has CDR1 MGHRA and CDR2 YSYEKL. The CDR3 spans 17 residues. With 2 bases clipped from V and 7 bases from J, the junction kept 8 bases outside the gene matches. The CDR3 nucleotides are TGCGCCAGCAGCCAAACAGGGACTAGCGGGAGGGCCGAAGAGCAGTACTTC. This encodes CASSQTGTSGRAEEQYF.

V gene TRBV6-1 combines with J gene TRBJ2-7, with D unresolved. The CDR3 has 14 residues. The germline CDR1 and CDR2 sequences are MNHNS and SASEGT. V was trimmed by 7 bases and J by 4 bases, leaving 17 bases between them. CDR3 bases: TGTGCCAGCACCAGACCCGGTCACCTATACGAGCAGTACTTC. Protein: CASTRPGHLYEQYF.

In this sample, this clone turned up once. The chain uses TRBV7-9 and TRBJ1-5; D is perhaps TRBD1 (5 bases). This CDR3 has 15 residues. Trimming cost V 6 bases and J 5 bases, with 17 bases left between them. The germline V gene has CDR1 SEHNR and CDR2 FQNEAQ (reference sequence). CDR3 bases: TGTGCCAGCAGTCCCGGGGGGGGTCCTTATCAGCCCCAGCATTTT. Protein sequence: CASSPGGGPYQPQHF.